One and the same sample provided the 24 T cell receptor beta chains below, sequenced in a study of T cells after posttransplantation cyclophosphamide. Clones were sequenced by immunoSEQ multiplex PCR, and TCRdb holds only the in-frame ones, with some missing. The sample gives about 9,900 clones, around 87% of which show up once; under 30% is in the top ten. Methotrexate plus calcineurin inhibitor accompanied controls' myeloablative marrow transplants; sampling was 1 year later. The starting material was PBMCs, obtained after an allogeneic stem cell transplant with a calcineurin inhibitor and methotrexate. Every receptor here comes from a male patient aged 30 to 40 who received an allogeneic stem cell transplant from an unrelated donor, was CMV-positive, and had no GVHD. Some T cells here may be from the graft donor.

The chain carries TRBV15 and TRBJ2-3; 7 bases map to TRBD1. The CDR3 runs to 17 residues. The V gene's germline CDR1 is LNHNV and CDR2 YYDKDF (reference sequence). V lost 8 bases to trimming and J lost 3 bases; unmatched junction nucleotides: 17. CDR3: CATGVFRDSFETDTQYF. The CDR3 DNA reads TGTGCCACCGGAGTGTTCCGGGACAGTTTTGAGACAGATACGCAGTATTTT.

This chain uses TRBV19 with TRBJ2-6, with a tentative D call TRBD1 (6 bases). The CDR3 spans 16 residues. Trimming removed 3 bases at V and 1 base at J, with 10 bases between. In germline, CDR1 is LNHDA, CDR2 SQIVND (reference sequence). The CDR3 spells CASSIRQVSGANVLTF. CDR3 sequence (DNA): TGTGCCAGTAGTATCAGACAGGTTTCTGGGGCCAACGTCCTGACTTTC.

V gene TRBV7-9 combines with J gene TRBJ2-3; TRBD1 matches at 7 bases. After removal of 5 bases from V and 4 bases from J, the junction contained 3 bases not matched to a gene. The germline V gene encodes CDR1 SEHNR and CDR2 FQNEAQ (reference sequence). CDR3 length equals 13 residues. In DNA, the CDR3 is TGTGCCAGCAGCGATAGGGGGCCAGATACGCAGTATTTT. Its protein is CASSDRGPDTQYF.

This chain connects TRBV7-9 to TRBJ2-7; 10 nucleotides match TRBD2. The CDR3 sequence is 18 residues long. V was clipped by 0 bases and J by 1 base; unmatched bases: 9. CDR1 is SEHNR and CDR2 is FQNEAQ in the germline V gene (reference sequence). Here the CDR3 reads CASSLARLAGLRSYEQYF. The CDR3 coding sequence is TGTGCCAGCAGCTTAGCGCGACTAGCGGGCCTAAGATCCTACGAGCAGTACTTC.

The chain combines TRBV29-1 with TRBJ1-1, with D perhaps matching TRBD1 (5 bases). V was trimmed by 1 base and J by 3 bases, leaving 9 bases between them. This CDR3 has 13 residues. Per the germline V gene, CDR1 is SQVTM and CDR2 is ANQGSEA. The CDR3 coding sequence is TGCAGCGTTGAAGGCAGGGTGTACACTGAAGCTTTCTTT. This translates into CSVEGRVYTEAFF.

The J gene is TRBJ2-3, the V gene TRBV7-2; D unclear. The CDR3 has 15 residues. CDR1 is SGHTA, CDR2 FQGNSA, per germline. V dropped 4 bases and J dropped 1 base, with 12 bases sitting between them. The CDR3 loop reads CASSYRPLGTDTQYF. DNA of the CDR3: TGTGCCAGCAGCTATCGACCTCTAGGCACAGATACGCAGTATTTT.

The CDR3 reads CASSLVGTGEETQYF. The CDR3, as DNA: TGCGCCAGCAGCTTGGTTGGGACAGGGGAAGAGACCCAGTACTTC. This rearrangement joins TRBV5-1 to TRBJ2-5, with TRBD1 matching over 10 bases. The CDR3 has 15 residues. The germline CDR1 and CDR2 sequences are SGHRS and YFSETQ. The trim removed 0 bases at V and 3 bases at J, leaving 2 bases unmatched.

The chain recombines TRBV4-2 with TRBJ1-3; D unclear. V was trimmed by 3 bases and J by 0 bases, leaving 15 bases between them. The CDR3 is 17 amino acids. Looked up from germline, CDR1 is LGHNA and CDR2 is YNFKEQ. The CDR3 nucleotides are TGTGCCAGCAGCCAGATGATAAGTGGGCTCTCTGGAAACACCATATATTTT. Its protein is CASSQMISGLSGNTIYF.

The J gene is TRBJ2-2, the V gene TRBV4-3, with D possibly matching TRBD2 (6 bases). Trimming stripped 1 base from V and 7 bases from J, with 10 bases between. Germline V gene data show CDR1 as LGHNA and CDR2 as YSLEER. CDR3 size: 14 residues. As DNA, the CDR3 is TGCGCCAGCAGCCAAGTAGCGGCGGACGGGGAGCTGTTTTTT. Its translation: CASSQVAADGELFF.

The chain employs TRBV27 and TRBJ2-3, with D tentatively TRBD2 (5 bases). The CDR3 has 16 amino acids. Germline V gives CDR1 MNHEY, CDR2 SMNVEV (reference sequence). Trimming stripped 0 bases from V and 2 bases from J, with 12 bases between. Written as DNA, the CDR3 is TGTGCCAGCAGTTTATCGAAACGGGGTTCCACAGATACGCAGTATTTT. Translated: CASSLSKRGSTDTQYF.

The chain employs TRBV2 and TRBJ1-5; a weak D match, TRBD1 (5 bases). Germline CDR1 reads SNHLY; CDR2 reads FYNNEI. This CDR3 spans 14 amino acids. V shed 6 bases and J shed 0 bases, with 9 bases lying between them. In DNA, the CDR3 is TGTGCCAGCAGACAGGAGCTTAGCAATCAGCCCCAGCATTTT. This sequence encodes CASRQELSNQPQHF. The full variable domain, with the rest looked up from reference TRBV2 and TRBJ1-5, is EPEVTQTPSHQVTQMGQEVILRCVPISNHLYFYWYRQILGQKVEFLVSFYNNEISEKSEIFDDQFSVERPDGSNFTLKIRSTKLEDSAMYFCASRQELSNQPQHFGDGTRLSIL.

The rearrangement joins TRBV19 to TRBJ2-7; 9 bases line up with TRBD1. The J segment lost 2 bases and the V segment lost 5 bases, leaving 10 bases of the junction unmatched. CDR1 LNHDA and CDR2 SQIVND come from the germline V gene (reference sequence). The CDR3 has 16 amino acids. CDR3 loop: CASSSTGTGSPYEQYF. The CDR3 DNA sequence: TGTGCCAGTAGTTCCACCGGGACAGGGAGTCCCTACGAGCAGTACTTC. The variable domain in full, with the rest retrieved from reference TRBV19 and TRBJ2-7, is DGGITQSPKYLFRKEGQNVTLSCEQNLNHDAMYWYRQDPGQGLRLIYYSQIVNDFQKGDIAEGYSVSREKKESFPLTVTSAQKNPTAFYLCASSSTGTGSPYEQYFGPGTRLTVT.

V gene TRBV7-2 combines with J gene TRBJ2-2, with TRBD2 matching over 13 bases. From germline, CDR1 is SGHTA and CDR2 FQGNSA. This CDR3 has 17 amino acids. J lost 6 bases, V lost 0 bases, and 4 bases had no gene match. The CDR3 is CASSLAPGLAGAGELFF. CDR3 nucleotide sequence: TGTGCCAGCAGCTTAGCCCCCGGACTAGCGGGGGCCGGGGAGCTGTTTTTT.

This chain uses TRBV5-4 with TRBJ1-1; D not resolved. The CDR3 spans 12 residues. The V gene's germline CDR1 is SGHNT and CDR2 YYREEE (reference sequence). The V end lost 4 bases, the J end lost 1 base, and 5 bases lay between the germline ends. The CDR3, as DNA: TGTGCCAGCAGCCGGGGGAACACTGAAGCTTTCTTT. Its translation is CASSRGNTEAFF.

The chain combines TRBV19 with TRBJ2-3, with D tentatively TRBD2 (6 bases). This CDR3 comprises 12 residues. Germline CDR1 and CDR2: LNHDA and SQIVND (reference sequence). CDR3 nucleotide sequence: TGTGCTCCGGGAGTTTCTCCAGATACGCAGTATTTT. Translating gives CAPGVSPDTQYF.

The chain is built from TRBV27 and TRBJ1-2, with a possible D match to TRBD1 (6 bases). Trimming removed 6 bases at V and 4 bases at J, with 15 bases between. The CDR3 has 14 residues. CDR1 MNHEY and CDR2 SMNVEV come from the germline V gene (reference sequence). The CDR3 sequence is CASRTPGHLYGYTF. Written as DNA, the CDR3 is TGTGCCAGCAGGACCCCGGGACACCTCTATGGCTACACCTTC.

V and J are TRBV4-1 and TRBJ2-7, with 8 bases lining up with TRBD1. V was clipped by 0 bases and J by 6 bases; unmatched bases: 7. Germline V lookup: CDR1 MGHRA, CDR2 YSYEKL. The CDR3 runs 15 residues. This chain's CDR3 is CASSQDQTRGREQYF. The CDR3 nucleotides read TGCGCCAGCAGCCAAGATCAGACCAGGGGGCGCGAGCAGTACTTC.

This clone was seen a single time. The V and J genes are TRBV5-6 and TRBJ1-4, with 7 positions matching TRBD1. This CDR3 comprises 17 residues. Trimming at V came to 1 base and at J to 4 bases, leaving 10 bases not matched to a gene. The germline gives CDR1 SGHDT, CDR2 YYEEEE. As DNA, the CDR3 is TGTGCCAGCAGCTTGTTGACAGGGTGGAGGGGTAATGAAAAACTGTTTTTT. Amino acids: CASSLLTGWRGNEKLFF.

This clone showed up just once. The chain recombines TRBV7-2 with TRBJ2-3; 7 nucleotides match TRBD2. The J segment lost 1 base and the V segment lost 4 bases, leaving 5 bases of the junction unmatched. Germline V gene sequence: CDR1 SGHTA, CDR2 FQGNSA. The CDR3 consists of 15 residues. DNA for the CDR3: TGTGCCAGCAGCTCCGGACTAGGGGGCACAGATACGCAGTATTTT. It translates to CASSSGLGGTDTQYF.

The gene calls are TRBV5-1 and TRBJ2-2; 15 bases are shared with TRBD2. The ends lost 4 bases at V and 4 bases at J; junction bases unmatched: 2. This CDR3 contains 16 residues. Per germline, CDR1 SGHRS and CDR2 YFSETQ. The CDR3 DNA is TGCGCCAGCAGCGGACTAGCGGGAGGGTTCACCGGGGAGCTGTTTTTT. Translated: CASSGLAGGFTGELFF.

The gene calls are TRBV28 and TRBJ2-1; 9 bases are a match to TRBD2. The V gene end was trimmed by 3 bases and the J gene end by 3 bases; junction bases not matched to a gene: 18. The CDR3 sequence is 20 residues long. Germline CDR1 reads MDHEN; CDR2 reads SYDVKM. The DNA of the CDR3 is TGTGCCAGCAGTTTGGGGCGGGGGAGTAAGGCGGGAGGGGTCTACAATGAGCAGTTCTTC. Its translation is CASSLGRGSKAGGVYNEQFF.

This clone was seen a few times. CDR3 coding DNA: TGCAGCGTTGCAGGGACTAGCGGGAACAATGAGCAGTTCTTC. The encoded protein is CSVAGTSGNNEQFF. The genes are TRBV29-1 and TRBJ2-1, with 13 bases matching TRBD2. Unmatched junction bases numbered 2, after V lost 4 bases and J lost 5 bases. CDR3 length equals 14 residues. Germline V gives CDR1 SQVTM, CDR2 ANQGSEA.

J is TRBJ2-5 and V is TRBV4-1, with TRBD1 identical over 8 bases. CDR1 MGHRA and CDR2 YSYEKL come from the germline V gene. The CDR3 contains 13 residues. The V segment lost 3 bases and the J segment 6 bases; nucleotides outside the gene matches: 3. The CDR3 is CASSQDRAKTQYF. The DNA of the CDR3 is TGCGCCAGCAGCCAGGACAGGGCGAAGACCCAGTACTTC.

This chain links TRBV27 with TRBJ2-1; TRBD2 matches at 8 bases. The CDR3 is made up of 15 amino acids. J lost 2 bases, V lost 6 bases, and 6 bases had no gene match. Germline CDR1 MNHEY, CDR2 SMNVEV (reference sequence). Here the CDR3 reads CASSPGTSPYNEQFF. The CDR3 nucleotides are TGTGCCAGCAGCCCCGGGACTAGTCCCTACAATGAGCAGTTCTTC.